A selection of T cell receptor beta chains follows, all from one sample in a study of blood T cell repertoires in COVID-19. Measured with immunoSEQ multiplex PCR; TCRdb has only the in-frame clones, and not every one. The sample has under 300,000 clones; approximately 81% are singletons. Sequenced: peripheral blood. These TCRs come from a woman aged 55-70 years with active or convalescent COVID-19. Each CDR3 is given with its conserved first and last residue. Each record gives: V gene, clone size, D gene, J gene, CDR3 protein, CDR3 DNA. A D gene is named only where the DNA matches it firmly. Rows give clone size only sometimes, using once, few, many, or a class for an expanded clone.

V gene: TRBV18
clone size: NA
D gene: TRBD1
J gene: TRBJ1-2
CDR3 protein: CASSQGQDYGYTF
CDR3 DNA: TGTGCCAGCTCACAGGGACAGGATTATGGCTACACCTTC

V gene: TRBV10-3
clone size: NA
D gene: NA
J gene: TRBJ2-1
CDR3 protein: CAISDGGRSYNEQFF
CDR3 DNA: TGTGCCATCAGTGACGGGGGGCGCTCCTACAATGAGCAGTTCTTC

V gene: TRBV9
clone size: NA
D gene: TRBD1
J gene: TRBJ1-1
CDR3 protein: CASSVLRQGWSMNTEAFF
CDR3 DNA: TGTGCCAGCAGCGTTTTGCGACAGGGGTGGTCCATGAACACTGAAGCTTTCTTT

V gene: TRBV27
clone size: NA
D gene: TRBD1
J gene: TRBJ2-7
CDR3 protein: CASSSPLRDRDENYEQYF
CDR3 DNA: TGTGCCAGCAGTTCCCCCCTCCGAGACAGGGACGAAAATTACGAGCAGTACTTC

V gene: TRBV27
clone size: once
D gene: NA
J gene: TRBJ1-5
CDR3 protein: CASSLSSGGGQPQHF
CDR3 DNA: TGTGCCAGCAGTTTATCTTCGGGGGGGGGACAGCCCCAGCATTTT

V gene: TRBV2
clone size: NA
D gene: NA
J gene: TRBJ1-6
CDR3 protein: CASRLTASSYNSPLHF
CDR3 DNA: TGTGCCAGCAGGTTGACAGCCAGCTCCTATAATTCACCCCTCCACTTT

V gene: TRBV19
clone size: NA
D gene: NA
J gene: TRBJ1-1
CDR3 protein: CASSIELRQGNTEAFF
CDR3 DNA: TGTGCCAGTAGTATAGAATTACGGCAGGGAAACACTGAAGCTTTCTTT

V gene: TRBV12-3/TRBV12-4
clone size: once
D gene: NA
J gene: TRBJ1-2
CDR3 protein: CASSRGVSGYTF
CDR3 DNA: TGTGCCAGCAGTCGGGGGGTGTCAGGCTACACCTTC

V gene: TRBV19
clone size: NA
D gene: NA
J gene: TRBJ1-6
CDR3 protein: CASSMSSSYNSPLHF
CDR3 DNA: TGTGCCAGTAGTATGTCCAGCTCCTATAATTCACCCCTCCACTTT

V gene: TRBV5-1
clone size: NA
D gene: NA
J gene: TRBJ2-5
CDR3 protein: CASSTALAGGVTETQYF
CDR3 DNA: TGCGCCAGCAGCACCGCCTTGGCTGGCGGGGTTACGGAGACCCAGTACTTC

V gene: TRBV12-3/TRBV12-4
clone size: NA
D gene: NA
J gene: TRBJ1-2
CDR3 protein: CASSSHRNYGYTF
CDR3 DNA: TGTGCCAGCAGTTCCCACAGGAACTATGGCTACACCTTC

V gene: TRBV5-3
clone size: once
D gene: NA
J gene: TRBJ1-6
CDR3 protein: CARSTSESSYNSPLHF
CDR3 DNA: TGTGCCAGAAGCACTTCCGAGAGCTCCTATAATTCACCCCTCCACTTT

V gene: TRBV7-8
clone size: NA
D gene: NA
J gene: TRBJ1-3
CDR3 protein: CASSLAIGAPFGSSGNTIYF
CDR3 DNA: TGTGCCAGCAGCTTAGCGATAGGTGCCCCCTTTGGGAGCTCTGGAAACACCATATATTTT

V gene: TRBV30
clone size: few
D gene: TRBD2
J gene: TRBJ2-5
CDR3 protein: CGGGRPGETQYF
CDR3 DNA: TGTGGGGGGGGACGACCCGGGGAGACCCAGTACTTC

V gene: TRBV5-4
clone size: NA
D gene: TRBD2
J gene: TRBJ2-3
CDR3 protein: CASSLAGAEDTQYF
CDR3 DNA: TGTGCCAGCAGCTTAGCGGGGGCGGAAGATACGCAGTATTTT

V gene: TRBV7-9
clone size: NA
D gene: NA
J gene: TRBJ1-1
CDR3 protein: CASSSQGSRDAFF
CDR3 DNA: TGTGCCAGCAGCTCGCAGGGAAGTCGTGACGCTTTCTTT

V gene: TRBV6-5
clone size: NA
D gene: TRBD2
J gene: TRBJ2-5
CDR3 protein: CASSLSGGAWETQYF
CDR3 DNA: TGTGCCAGCAGCCTTAGCGGGGGGGCCTGGGAGACCCAGTACTTC

V gene: TRBV2
clone size: few
D gene: TRBD1
J gene: TRBJ1-6
CDR3 protein: CASSVSGTGWSPLHF
CDR3 DNA: TGTGCCAGCAGTGTCTCCGGGACAGGGTGGTCACCCCTCCACTTT

V gene: TRBV19
clone size: NA
D gene: TRBD1
J gene: TRBJ1-5
CDR3 protein: CASRDRQGDQPQHF
CDR3 DNA: TGTGCCAGTAGGGACCGACAGGGAGATCAGCCCCAGCATTTT

V gene: TRBV4-3
clone size: NA
D gene: NA
J gene: TRBJ2-1
CDR3 protein: CASSQGARIGDEQFF
CDR3 DNA: TGCGCCAGCAGCCAAGGAGCGCGGATTGGCGATGAGCAGTTCTTC

V gene: TRBV27
clone size: NA
D gene: TRBD1
J gene: TRBJ1-1
CDR3 protein: CASSPQGDTEAFF
CDR3 DNA: TGTGCCAGCAGTCCACAGGGGGACACTGAAGCTTTCTTT

V gene: TRBV5-1
clone size: NA
D gene: NA
J gene: TRBJ2-3
CDR3 protein: CASREGLTDTQYF
CDR3 DNA: TGCGCCAGCAGGGAGGGACTCACAGATACGCAGTATTTT

V gene: TRBV6-2/TRBV6-3
clone size: NA
D gene: TRBD2
J gene: TRBJ2-1
CDR3 protein: CASSSLAGPYNEQFF
CDR3 DNA: TGTGCCAGCAGTTCACTAGCGGGGCCCTACAATGAGCAGTTCTTC

V gene: TRBV2
clone size: NA
D gene: NA
J gene: TRBJ1-6
CDR3 protein: CASLTGLNSPLHF
CDR3 DNA: TGTGCCAGCCTGACAGGTCTTAATTCACCCCTCCACTTT

V gene: TRBV5-1
clone size: NA
D gene: NA
J gene: TRBJ2-7
CDR3 protein: CASSFDSSYEQYF
CDR3 DNA: TGCGCCAGCAGTTTTGACAGTTCCTACGAGCAGTACTTC

V gene: TRBV5-1
clone size: once
D gene: TRBD1
J gene: TRBJ1-2
CDR3 protein: CASSVPGQINYGYTF
CDR3 DNA: TGCGCCAGCAGCGTGCCGGGACAGATAAACTATGGCTACACCTTC

V gene: TRBV28
clone size: few
D gene: TRBD1
J gene: TRBJ1-1
CDR3 protein: CASKTTGIVAFF
CDR3 DNA: TGTGCCAGCAAGACGACAGGGATCGTTGCTTTCTTT

V gene: TRBV9
clone size: NA
D gene: TRBD2
J gene: TRBJ2-5
CDR3 protein: CASSVVAGEWETQYF
CDR3 DNA: TGTGCCAGCAGCGTCGTGGCGGGGGAATGGGAGACCCAGTACTTC

V gene: TRBV10-3
clone size: NA
D gene: NA
J gene: TRBJ1-1
CDR3 protein: CAINIEGRGNTEAFF
CDR3 DNA: TGTGCCATCAATATAGAGGGCCGGGGGAACACTGAAGCTTTCTTT

V gene: TRBV5-5
clone size: NA
D gene: TRBD2
J gene: TRBJ2-3
CDR3 protein: CASSVERGVLTDTQYF
CDR3 DNA: TGTGCCAGCAGCGTAGAGCGGGGGGTACTCACAGATACGCAGTATTTT

V gene: TRBV2
clone size: NA
D gene: NA
J gene: TRBJ1-1
CDR3 protein: CASSERGYRTEAFF
CDR3 DNA: TGTGCCAGCAGTGAACGGGGGTACCGCACTGAAGCTTTCTTT

V gene: TRBV6-2/TRBV6-3
clone size: NA
D gene: NA
J gene: TRBJ1-1
CDR3 protein: CASSFPGTEAFF
CDR3 DNA: TGTGCCAGCAGTTTCCCGGGAACTGAAGCTTTCTTT

V gene: TRBV10-3
clone size: NA
D gene: NA
J gene: TRBJ2-7
CDR3 protein: CAAGERVLAYEQYF
CDR3 DNA: TGTGCCGCAGGGGAAAGGGTTCTCGCCTACGAGCAGTACTTC

V gene: TRBV7-9
clone size: few
D gene: NA
J gene: TRBJ1-2
CDR3 protein: CASSRSNSGTITGYTF
CDR3 DNA: TGTGCCAGCAGCCGCTCAAACTCCGGGACAATAACTGGCTACACCTTC

V gene: TRBV7-2
clone size: once
D gene: TRBD1
J gene: TRBJ1-2
CDR3 protein: CASSFYRGVNYGYTF
CDR3 DNA: TGTGCCAGCAGCTTCTACAGGGGCGTAAACTATGGCTACACCTTC

V gene: TRBV4-2
clone size: few
D gene: NA
J gene: TRBJ1-1
CDR3 protein: CASSNGQRNTEAFF
CDR3 DNA: TGTGCCAGCAGCAACGGACAGAGGAACACTGAAGCTTTCTTT

V gene: TRBV3-1/TRBV3-2
clone size: NA
D gene: NA
J gene: TRBJ2-3
CDR3 protein: CASSQGSEGFTDTQYF
CDR3 DNA: TGTGCCAGCAGCCAAGGGAGCGAGGGATTCACAGATACGCAGTATTTT

V gene: TRBV7-9
clone size: NA
D gene: NA
J gene: TRBJ1-4
CDR3 protein: CASSSLVWGANEKLFF
CDR3 DNA: TGTGCCAGCAGCTCTCTAGTATGGGGCGCTAATGAAAAACTGTTTTTT

V gene: TRBV27
clone size: NA
D gene: NA
J gene: TRBJ2-3
CDR3 protein: CASSPFAFTSTDTQYF
CDR3 DNA: TGTGCCAGCAGTCCTTTTGCGTTTACTAGCACAGATACGCAGTATTTT